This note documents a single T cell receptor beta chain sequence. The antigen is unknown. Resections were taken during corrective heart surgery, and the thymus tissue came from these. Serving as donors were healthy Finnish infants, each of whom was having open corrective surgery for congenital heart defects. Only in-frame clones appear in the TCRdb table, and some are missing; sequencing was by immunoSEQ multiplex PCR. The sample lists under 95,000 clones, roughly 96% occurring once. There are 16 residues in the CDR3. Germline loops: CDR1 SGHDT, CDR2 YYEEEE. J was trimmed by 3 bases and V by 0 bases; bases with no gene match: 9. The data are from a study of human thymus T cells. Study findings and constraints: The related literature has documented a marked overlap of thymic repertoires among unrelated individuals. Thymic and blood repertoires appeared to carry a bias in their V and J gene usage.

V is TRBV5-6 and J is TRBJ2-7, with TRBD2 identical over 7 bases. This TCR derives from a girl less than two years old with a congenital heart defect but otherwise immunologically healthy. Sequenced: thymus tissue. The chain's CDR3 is CASSLGAIAGYYEQYF. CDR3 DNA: TGTGCCAGCAGCTTGGGGGCCATAGCGGGCTACTACGAGCAGTACTTC. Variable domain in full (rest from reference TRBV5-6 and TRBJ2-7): DAGVTQSPTHLIKTRGQQVTLRCSPKSGHDTVSWYQQALGQGPQFIFQYYEEEERQRGNFPDRFSGHQFPNYSSELNVNALLLGDSALYLCASSLGAIAGYYEQYFGPGTRLTVT.